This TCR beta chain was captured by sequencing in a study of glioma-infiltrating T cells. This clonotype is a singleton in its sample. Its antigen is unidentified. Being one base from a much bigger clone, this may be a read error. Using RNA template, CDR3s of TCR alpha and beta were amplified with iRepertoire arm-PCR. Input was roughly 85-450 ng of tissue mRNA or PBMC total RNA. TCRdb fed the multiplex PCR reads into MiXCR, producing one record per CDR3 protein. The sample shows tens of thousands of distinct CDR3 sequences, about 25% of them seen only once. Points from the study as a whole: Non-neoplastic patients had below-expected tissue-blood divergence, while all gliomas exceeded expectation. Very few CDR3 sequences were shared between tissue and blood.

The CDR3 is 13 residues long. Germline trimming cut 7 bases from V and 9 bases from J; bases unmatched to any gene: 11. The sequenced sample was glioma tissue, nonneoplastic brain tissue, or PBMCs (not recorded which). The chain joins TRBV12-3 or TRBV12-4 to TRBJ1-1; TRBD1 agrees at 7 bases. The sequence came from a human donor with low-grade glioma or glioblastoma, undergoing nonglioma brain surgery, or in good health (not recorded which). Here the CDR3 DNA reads TGTGCCAGCACCCCGACAGGGCGATCTAAAGCTTTCTTT. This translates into CASTPTGRSKAFF.